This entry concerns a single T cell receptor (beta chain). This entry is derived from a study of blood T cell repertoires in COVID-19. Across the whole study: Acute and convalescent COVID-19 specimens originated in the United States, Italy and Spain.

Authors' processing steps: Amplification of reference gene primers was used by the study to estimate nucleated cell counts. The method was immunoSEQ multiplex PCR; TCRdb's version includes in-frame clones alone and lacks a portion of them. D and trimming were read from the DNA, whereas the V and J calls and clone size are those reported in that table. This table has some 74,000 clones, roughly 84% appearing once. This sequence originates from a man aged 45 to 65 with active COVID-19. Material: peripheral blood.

CDR3 DNA sequence: TGTGCCAGCAGCTCTAAAAGCGGCGGGAGTAGTAGGTATACGCAGTATTTT. Translation: CASSSKSGGSSRYTQYF. The V call is TRBV7-8, the J call TRBJ2-3, with TRBD2 identical over 7 bases. The length of the CDR3 is 17 residues. The trim removed 4 bases at V and 7 bases at J, leaving 17 bases unmatched. From germline, CDR1 is SGHVS and CDR2 FQNEAQ.